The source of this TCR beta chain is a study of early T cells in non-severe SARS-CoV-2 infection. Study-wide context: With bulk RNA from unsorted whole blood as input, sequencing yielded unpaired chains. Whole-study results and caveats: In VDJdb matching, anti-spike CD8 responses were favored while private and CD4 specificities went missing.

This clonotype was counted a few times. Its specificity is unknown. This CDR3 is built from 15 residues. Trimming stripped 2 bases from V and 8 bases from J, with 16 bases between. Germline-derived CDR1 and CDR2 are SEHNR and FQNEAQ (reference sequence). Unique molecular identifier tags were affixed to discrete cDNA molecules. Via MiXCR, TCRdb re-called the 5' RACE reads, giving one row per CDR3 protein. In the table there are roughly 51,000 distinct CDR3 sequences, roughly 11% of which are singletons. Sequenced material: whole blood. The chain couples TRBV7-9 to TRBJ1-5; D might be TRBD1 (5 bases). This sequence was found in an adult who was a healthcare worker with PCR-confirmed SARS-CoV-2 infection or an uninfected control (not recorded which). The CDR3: CASSLRGKRWEPQHF. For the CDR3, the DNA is TGTGCCAGCAGCTTACGGGGGAAGCGCTGGGAGCCCCAGCATTTT.